The table lists the clone carrying this T cell receptor beta chain with a few counts. TCRdb re-analysed the RT-PCR reads in MiXCR, keeping a single row per CDR3 protein. The table lists hundreds of thousands of distinct CDR3 sequences, roughly 13% of them singletons. V dropped 0 bases and J dropped 5 bases, with 17 bases sitting between them. From germline, CDR1 is SGDLS and CDR2 YYNGEE. The CDR3 extends over 16 amino acids. The source of the sample is a study of response to subunit inactivated influenza vaccine. This chain connects TRBV9 to TRBJ1-1, with D unresolved. The sequence was collected from a man aged 45 to 65 who received an inactivated influenza vaccine. Here the sequenced sample was PBMCs from blood, taken approximately 15 days before vaccination. CDR3 in amino acids: CASSVVTRPMGTEAFF. The CDR3 DNA follows: TGTGCCAGCAGCGTAGTGACCAGACCTATGGGGACTGAAGCTTTCTTT.